Sequencing of this T cell receptor beta chain was carried out in a study of vaccination and CD4 T cells after COVID-19. On the study more broadly: Convalescents were six males and four females, two of them Hispanic. Median time from COVID diagnosis to post-COVID sampling was 101 days (35 to 161).

As concerns this clonotype: Its specificity is not known.

An Oncomine TCR Beta short-read assay was used to sequence the DNA from cultured CD4+ T cells. In this case, cultured CD4+ T cells provided the extracted genomic DNA. TCRdb reprocessed the PCR reads with MiXCR, giving one entry per CDR3 protein. The repertoire consists of approximately 12,000 distinct CDR3 sequences, with around 60% occurring once and the leading ten covering roughly 10%. Sample treatment: approximately nine-day PBMC culture with coronavirus spike peptide pools or control peptides (ViraFEST assay). Two million PBMCs per well were cultured with approximately 9.9 IU/ml IL-2 and about 10 ug/ml peptide pools. In germline, CDR1 is DFQATT, CDR2 SNEGSKA (reference sequence). The CDR3 length is 13 residues.

Material for sequencing was CD4+ T cells from blood, cultured in vitro. The receptor was derived from a human donor who had recovered from COVID-19. The genes are TRBV20-1 and TRBJ2-5, with D maybe TRBD2 (7 bases). CDR3 residues: CRGGAGSQETQYF. CDR3 DNA sequence: TGCAGAGGGGGGGCAGGGTCTCAAGAGACCCAGTACTTC.